Below, 14 T cell receptor beta chains from the same sample are listed, as sequenced in a study of cytomegalovirus exposure and HLA in healthy donors. 13 Jbeta primers and 60 Vbeta primers were used for the PCR. The table came from immunoSEQ multiplex PCR; TCRdb's copy has only in-frame clones and leaves some out. In the table there are some 180,000 clones, nearly 80% of which are singletons. The specimen sequenced was PBMCs. The receptors shown here come from a female donor in good health and CMV-seronegative.

This clone was recorded a few times. J is TRBJ2-7 and V is TRBV9; maybe TRBD2 (5 bases). CDR3 length equals 15 residues. V lost 3 bases, J lost 3 bases, and 16 bases lay in between. CDR1 and CDR2 from the germline V gene are SGDLS and YYNGEE. CDR3 DNA: TGTGCCAGCAGCGACCGTTGGAGGAATCACTACGAGCAGTACTTC. This translates into CASSDRWRNHYEQYF.

The chain couples TRBV7-9 to TRBJ2-3, with 7 bases matching TRBD1. V trimming: 2 bases; J trimming: 3 bases; junction bases outside the gene matches: 2. CDR3 length: 14 residues. The germline gives CDR1 SEHNR, CDR2 FQNEAQ (reference sequence). The CDR3 loop is CASSLRTGTDTQYF. The CDR3 nucleotides read TGTGCCAGCAGCTTACGGACAGGAACAGATACGCAGTATTTT.

The V and J genes are TRBV6-1 and TRBJ1-2; D remains ambiguous. Looked up from germline, CDR1 is MNHNS and CDR2 is SASEGT. The CDR3 runs 14 residues. Deletions cut 3 bases from V and 7 bases from J, with 15 bases between. The CDR3 region is CASSEPAGISGYTF. CDR3 nucleotide sequence: TGTGCCAGCAGTGAGCCCGCCGGGATAAGTGGCTACACCTTC.

This rearrangement joins TRBV6-5 to TRBJ2-1, with D unclear. Germline CDR1 and CDR2: MNHEY and SVGAGI. The V end was cut by 6 bases, the J end by 8 bases, with 20 bases between. The CDR3 extends over 15 amino acids. The CDR3 loop reads CASRLISSGGYEQFF. DNA of the CDR3: TGTGCCAGCAGACTAATAAGTAGTGGTGGGTATGAGCAGTTCTTC.

This chain joins TRBV6-5 and TRBJ1-2, with TRBD1 matching over 7 bases. Losses at the gene ends were 4 bases for V and 6 bases for J; bases not matched to a gene: 2. The germline gives CDR1 MNHEY, CDR2 SVGAGI. This CDR3 contains 12 residues. DNA for the CDR3: TGTGCCAGCAGTTTAGACAGGGATGGCTACACCTTC. This sequence encodes CASSLDRDGYTF.

The chain is built from TRBV28 and TRBJ2-1; 9 bases line up with TRBD2. Germline loops: CDR1 MDHEN, CDR2 SYDVKM. Trimming took 6 bases from V and 10 from J; bases not matched to a gene: 13. The CDR3 covers 15 residues. The CDR3 coding sequence is TGTGCCAGCAGCTCCCCGGGGGCGGGAGGGTTAGAGCAGTTCTTC. This codes for CASSSPGAGGLEQFF.

V usage is TRBV18 and J usage is TRBJ1-4; D perhaps matches TRBD1 (6 bases). The CDR3 spans 14 residues. Germline V gene lookup returns CDR1 KGHSH and CDR2 LQKENI. V was clipped by 4 bases and J by 6 bases, with 12 bases between them. In DNA form, the CDR3 reads TGTGCCAGCTCACTCCGACAGGACCATGAAAAACTGTTTTTT. Its translation is CASSLRQDHEKLFF.

This rearrangement joins TRBV4-1 to TRBJ1-2; unclear D gene. V lost 0 bases to trimming and J lost 7 bases, with 12 bases between them. From germline, CDR1 is MGHRA and CDR2 YSYEKL. The CDR3 has 14 amino acids. The chain's CDR3 is CASSQERTAAGYTF. The DNA of the CDR3 is TGCGCCAGCAGCCAAGAGAGAACGGCGGCTGGCTACACCTTC.

The chain links TRBV21-1 to TRBJ1-4; no check of the table's D call, TRBD1, against the DNA was made. TRBV21-1 is reported as a pseudogene. The CDR3 is 17 residues long. The CDR3 nucleotides are TGTGCCAGCAGCAAAGCAGGGGACAGGCCAACTAATGAAAAACTGTTTTTT. Translation gives CASSKAGDRPTNEKLFF.

The rearrangement joins TRBV14 to TRBJ2-2; tentatively, D is TRBD2 (5 bases). Germline V lookup: CDR1 SGHDN, CDR2 FVKESK. Trimming cost V 1 base and J 6 bases, with 9 bases left between them. This CDR3 spans 14 amino acids. This CDR3 reads CASSQAGLAGELFF. DNA of the CDR3: TGTGCCAGCAGCCAAGCGGGGTTGGCCGGGGAGCTGTTTTTT.

The chain links TRBV5-4 to TRBJ2-3; TRBD2 is a possible D gene (7 bases). The CDR3 is made up of 14 amino acids. Germline CDR1 is SGHNT and CDR2 is YYREEE (reference sequence). The CDR3 DNA follows: TGTGCAGGGGGGCGGGAGCTGGGTACAGATACGCAGTATTTT. It codes for CAGGRELGTDTQYF.

This rearrangement joins TRBV6-5 to TRBJ2-7; 14 bases are shared with TRBD2. The CDR3 sequence is 14 residues long. V trimming: 8 bases; J trimming: 6 bases; junction bases outside the gene matches: 6. CDR1 and CDR2 from the germline V gene are MNHEY and SVGAGI. CDR3 bases: TGTGCCAGCGGGACTAGCGGGAGTATTGGCGAGCAGTACTTC. Its translation is CASGTSGSIGEQYF.

The chain employs TRBV11-2 and TRBJ2-3, with 10 bases lining up with TRBD2. V lost 0 bases and J lost 3; bases outside the gene matches: 9. Germline V gene data show CDR1 as SGHAT and CDR2 as FQNNGV. The CDR3 covers 18 residues. The CDR3 loop is CASSLEWLAGVITDTQYF. The CDR3 region has the DNA TGTGCCAGCAGCTTAGAATGGCTAGCGGGGGTTATTACAGATACGCAGTATTTT. The full variable domain, completed using reference TRBV11-2 and TRBJ2-3, is EAGVAQSPRYKIIEKRQSVAFWCNPISGHATLYWYQQILGQGPKLLIQFQNNGVVDDSQLPKDRFSAERLKGVDSTLKIQPAKLEDSAVYLCASSLEWLAGVITDTQYFGPGTRLTVL.

The J gene is TRBJ2-3, the V gene TRBV5-1; D not resolved. V shed 1 base and J shed 2 bases, with 11 bases lying between them. Germline V gene lookup returns CDR1 SGHRS and CDR2 YFSETQ. The CDR3 spans 15 residues. CDR3 sequence (DNA): TGCGCCAGCAGCTTGTTTGGCCAGTCCACAGATACGCAGTATTTT. Its translation is CASSLFGQSTDTQYF.